This note documents a single T cell receptor (beta chain) sequence. The source of the sample is a study of CD8 T cells in Susac syndrome. The CDR3 sequence is 16 residues long. The trim removed 4 bases at V and 4 bases at J, leaving 12 bases unmatched. Germline assignment: CDR1 SEHNR and CDR2 FQNEAQ (reference sequence). Random hexamers served to reverse transcribe about 0.5 to 1 ug RNA. MiXCR, applied by TCRdb to the immunoSEQ multiplex PCR reads, yields one record per CDR3 protein. The table has around 46,000 distinct CDR3 sequences, 85% to 95% seen once; the top ten hold roughly 0.4%. This chain links TRBV7-9 with TRBJ2-7, with 8 bases fitting TRBD2. The sample taken for sequencing was CD8+ T cells from PBMCs. The receptor comes from a human donor in good health. The CDR3 here is CASSSAIAGTRYEQYF. As DNA, the CDR3 is TGTGCCAGCAGCTCTGCTATAGCGGGGACGAGATACGAGCAGTACTTC. The whole variable domain, remainder taken from reference TRBV7-9 and TRBJ2-7, is DTGVSQNPRHKITKRGQNVTFRCDPISEHNRLYWYRQTLGQGPEFLTYFQNEAQLEKSRLLSDRFSAERPKGSFSTLEIQRTEQGDSAMYLCASSSAIAGTRYEQYFGPGTRLTVT.